The 29 T cell receptor beta chains below come from one sample, sequenced in a study of cytomegalovirus exposure and HLA in healthy donors. The primer mix had 60 Vbeta and 13 Jbeta primers. The table came from immunoSEQ multiplex PCR; TCRdb's copy has only in-frame clones and leaves some out. The profile shows about 200,000 clones, around 87% of them singletons. The sequenced material came from PBMCs. The receptors were sampled from a man in his thirties or forties in good health and CMV-seronegative.

Only a few counts were recorded for this clone. The CDR3 sequence is CASSPSGTGKGRDDTF. DNA for the CDR3: TGTGCCAGCAGCCCTTCCGGGACAGGGAAGGGAAGGGACGACACCTTC. The rearrangement joins TRBV28 to TRBJ1-2, with TRBD1 matching 9 bases. CDR3 size: 16 residues. Germline assignment: CDR1 MDHEN and CDR2 SYDVKM. The junction had 20 bases not matched to a gene; V was cut back by 6 bases and J by 12 bases.

As regards this clone: The junction departs from the called germline gene at one end, perhaps through a read error. This chain joins TRBV5-1 and TRBJ1-5, with D tentatively TRBD1 (6 bases). The germline gives CDR1 SGHRS, CDR2 YFSETQ. The CDR3 is 15 residues long. This chain's CDR3 is CASSIGDISAQPRHF. CDR3 nucleotides: TGCGCCAGCAGCATTGGGGACATATCTGCTCAGCCCCGGCATTTT.

V is TRBV20-1 and J is TRBJ2-1; no definite D call. Germline-derived CDR1 and CDR2 are DFQATT and SNEGSKA (reference sequence). The V end lost 4 bases, the J end lost 9 bases, and 10 bases lay between the germline ends. This CDR3 is 11 amino acids long. CDR3 coding DNA: TGCAGTGCTAAGACTCAAATTGAGCAGTTCTTC. Its protein is CSAKTQIEQFF.

CDR3 protein: CASSFAITGSNYEQYF. The CDR3 DNA sequence: TGTGCCAGCAGCTTCGCAATCACAGGGTCCAACTACGAGCAGTACTTC. The chain has TRBV7-2 and TRBJ2-7, with TRBD1 as a possible D gene (6 bases). V dropped 3 bases and J dropped 3 bases, with 18 bases sitting between them. The CDR3 contains 16 residues. Germline lookup yields CDR1 SGHTA and CDR2 FQGNSA.

The chain links TRBV7-2 to TRBJ2-7; possibly TRBD1 for D (6 bases). Germline assignment: CDR1 SGHTA and CDR2 FQGNSA. Trimming shortened V by 7 bases and J by 12 bases, and 19 bases separated the two germline ends. There are 12 residues in the CDR3. The CDR3 DNA reads TGTGCCAGCAACTCGAGAACAGGGATCATGTACTTC. It yields the protein CASNSRTGIMYF.

The chain combines TRBV7-2 with TRBJ2-7; TRBD2 might be the D (7 bases). Germline loops: CDR1 SGHTA, CDR2 FQGNSA. The CDR3 runs 13 residues. Trimming stripped 3 bases from V and 10 bases from J, with 16 bases between. The CDR3 reads CASSFGAGAGQYF. CDR3 bases: TGTGCCAGCAGCTTTGGGGCGGGGGCCGGTCAGTACTTC.

The chain is built from TRBV28 and TRBJ1-2; a weak D match, TRBD1 (6 bases). The CDR3 is made up of 17 amino acids. Germline-derived CDR1 and CDR2 are MDHEN and SYDVKM. Trimming shortened V by 6 bases and J by 1 base, and 21 bases separated the two germline ends. CDR3 coding DNA: TGTGCCAGCAGCTGGTCATCAACCGGGACATTTAACTATGGCTACACCTTC. This gives the protein CASSWSSTGTFNYGYTF.

This clone was detected a few times. The chain links TRBV7-5 to TRBJ1-1; TRBD1 was called by the table and not checked on the DNA. TRBV7-5 is an annotated pseudogene. This CDR3 is 16 amino acids long. In DNA, the CDR3 is TGTGCCAGAAGCTTAGTAAGGAGGACAGAGGACACTGAAGCTTTCTTT. This gives the protein CARSLVRRTEDTEAFF.

This clone was counted a few times. This rearrangement joins TRBV28 to TRBJ2-7; D not resolved. From germline, CDR1 is MDHEN and CDR2 SYDVKM. Trimming took off 3 bases at V and 8 bases at J, with 8 bases between the two ends. There are 11 residues in the CDR3. The CDR3 DNA is TGTGCCAGCAGTTTCAAGACAAAGCAGTACTTC. It translates to CASSFKTKQYF.

The CDR3 reads CASSPSTSAYLETQYF. CDR3 in DNA: TGTGCCAGCTCACCATCTACTAGCGCTTACCTCGAGACCCAGTACTTC. The V gene is TRBV18, the J gene TRBJ2-5; 7 nucleotides align to TRBD2. The CDR3 is 16 amino acids. Losses at the gene ends were 2 bases for V and 5 bases for J; bases not matched to a gene: 11. Per the germline V gene, CDR1 is KGHSH and CDR2 is LQKENI.

The genes are TRBV20-1 and TRBJ1-6, with D uncertain. V lost 6 bases and J 8 bases, leaving 8 bases between the germline ends. The CDR3 runs 11 residues. Germline V gene lookup returns CDR1 DFQATT and CDR2 SNEGSKA (reference sequence). The CDR3 region is CSASEDSPLHF. The CDR3 DNA follows: TGCAGTGCCAGTGAGGATTCACCCCTCCACTTT.

V is TRBV7-6 and J is TRBJ1-2, with 7 bases aligning to TRBD1. V was clipped by 8 bases and J by 8 bases; unmatched bases: 14. CDR1 is SGHVS, CDR2 FNYEAQ, per germline. The CDR3 consists of 14 residues. For the CDR3, the DNA is TGTGCCAGCGAACCGCTGACAGGGTCAGGCGGCTACACCTTC. Protein: CASEPLTGSGGYTF.

The chain joins TRBV5-1 to TRBJ1-6; TRBD1 might be the D (6 bases). V lost 4 bases to trimming and J lost 6 bases, with 14 bases between them. Germline V gene sequence: CDR1 SGHRS, CDR2 YFSETQ. The CDR3 sequence is 15 residues long. The CDR3 loop reads CASSGVDSRNSPLHF. The CDR3, as DNA: TGCGCCAGCAGCGGCGTGGACAGTCGTAATTCACCCCTCCACTTT. Full variable domain (outside the CDR3, taken from reference TRBV5-1 and TRBJ1-6): KAGVTQTPRYLIKTRGQQVTLSCSPISGHRSVSWYQQTPGQGLQFLFEYFSETQRNKGNFPGRFSGRQFSNSRSEMNVSTLELGDSALYLCASSGVDSRNSPLHFGNGTRLTVT.

The chain recombines TRBV15 with TRBJ1-2; TRBD1 matches 8 bases. In germline, CDR1 is LNHNV, CDR2 YYDKDF (reference sequence). The CDR3 is 13 amino acids. Trimming cost V 6 bases and J 8 bases; bases outside gene matches: 8. The DNA for the CDR3 is TGTGCCACCAGATCGACAGGGGCCGAGGGCTACACCTTC. This translates into CATRSTGAEGYTF.

In this sample, this clone turned up a few times. The V and J genes are TRBV19 and TRBJ1-1; D possibly corresponds to TRBD1 (5 bases). The length of the CDR3 is 15 residues. Germline loops: CDR1 LNHDA, CDR2 SQIVND (reference sequence). The V end was cut by 5 bases, the J end by 1 base, with 14 bases between. The CDR3 reads CASSYPPGGNTEAFF. The CDR3 bases are TGTGCCAGTAGTTACCCCCCCGGGGGGAACACTGAAGCTTTCTTT.

The chain carries TRBV6-1 and TRBJ2-1; weak D call: TRBD1 (5 bases). Trimming cost V 5 bases and J 0 bases, with 11 bases left between them. The germline CDR1 and CDR2 sequences are MNHNS and SASEGT. The CDR3 extends over 15 amino acids. The chain's CDR3 is CASSNDRSSYNEQFF. For the CDR3, the DNA is TGTGCCAGCAGTAATGACAGAAGCTCCTACAATGAGCAGTTCTTC.

The chain recombines TRBV5-1 with TRBJ1-4; unclear D gene. Trimming cost V 0 bases and J 0 bases, with 6 bases left between them. The CDR3 spans 15 residues. The germline V gene has CDR1 SGHRS and CDR2 YFSETQ. The CDR3 here is CASSLGAATNEKLFF. CDR3 DNA: TGCGCCAGCAGCTTGGGGGCTGCAACTAATGAAAAACTGTTTTTT.

The genes are TRBV7-9 and TRBJ2-1; D gene ambiguous. The V and J ends lost 3 bases and 5 bases respectively, with 8 bases between them. CDR1 is SEHNR, CDR2 FQNEAQ, per germline (reference sequence). The CDR3 spans 13 residues. The CDR3 DNA sequence: TGTGCCAGCAGCTTTGTCGGTCACAATGAGCAGTTCTTC. Its translation: CASSFVGHNEQFF.

V gene TRBV28 combines with J gene TRBJ2-1, with D perhaps matching TRBD2 (6 bases). CDR3 length: 14 amino acids. V was clipped by 7 bases and J by 8 bases, with 18 bases between them. Germline V gene lookup returns CDR1 MDHEN and CDR2 SYDVKM. CDR3 bases: TGTGCCAGCATCGGGACTTACAAAGGGGATGAGCAGTTCTTC. Encoded protein: CASIGTYKGDEQFF.

The chain carries TRBV7-2 and TRBJ1-3; a weak D match, TRBD1 (5 bases). The CDR3 is 14 amino acids. Trimming pared 1 base from V and 7 bases from J, leaving 11 bases between. CDR1 is SGHTA, CDR2 FQGNSA, per germline. The CDR3 is CASSLDHRINTIYF. DNA for the CDR3: TGTGCCAGCAGCTTAGACCACAGGATTAACACCATATATTTT.

The rearrangement uses TRBV7-8 and TRBJ2-7; D perhaps matches TRBD2 (7 bases). Trimming shortened V by 4 bases and J by 2 bases, and 21 bases separated the two germline ends. The CDR3 totals 17 residues. Germline CDR1 reads SGHVS; CDR2 reads FQNEAQ. This CDR3 is CASSSRKLGGRPYEQYF. Written as DNA, the CDR3 is TGTGCCAGCAGCTCCCGTAAATTGGGGGGGCGACCCTACGAGCAGTACTTC.

The rearrangement uses TRBV4-3 and TRBJ2-1; 8 positions agree with TRBD1. The CDR3 consists of 15 residues. Losses at the gene ends were 1 base for V and 7 bases for J; bases not matched to a gene: 6. From germline, CDR1 is LGHNA and CDR2 YSLEER. The CDR3 loop is CASSQVGGQANEQFF. For the CDR3, the DNA is TGCGCCAGCAGCCAAGTAGGGGGACAGGCTAATGAGCAGTTCTTC.

The rearrangement links TRBV15 to TRBJ1-1; TRBD1 matches 7 bases. V shed 4 bases and J 11 bases; nucleotides not matched to a gene: 7. The V gene's germline CDR1 is LNHNV and CDR2 YYDKDF (reference sequence). There are 12 residues in the CDR3. This CDR3 is CATSTTGLFAFF. The CDR3 DNA is TGTGCCACCAGCACGACAGGGCTTTTTGCTTTCTTT.

The rearrangement links TRBV6-5 to TRBJ2-5, with D possibly being TRBD2 (7 bases). The tail of the sequence fits TRBJ2-7 better, so the J call may be wrong. The germline V gene has CDR1 MNHEY and CDR2 SVGAGI. The CDR3 has 16 residues. The CDR3 here is CASSYSRAGANYEQYF. The DNA for the CDR3 is TGTGCCAGCAGTTACTCGAGGGCGGGGGCGAACTACGAGCAGTACTTC.

This sequence joins TRBV29-1 and TRBJ2-1; possible D gene TRBD1, 6 bases. V was trimmed by 3 bases and J by 3 bases, leaving 18 bases between them. CDR1 and CDR2 (germline): SQVTM, ANQGSEA. The CDR3 consists of 16 residues. The CDR3 DNA reads TGCAGCGTTGAGGTACAGGGACGGGGCTACTACAATGAGCAGTTCTTC. This gives the protein CSVEVQGRGYYNEQFF.

The chain is built from TRBV4-1 and TRBJ2-1; no clear D. Between the trimmed V and J ends, which lost 6 bases and 0 bases, there was a span of 18 bases. Germline V gene data show CDR1 as MGHRA and CDR2 as YSYEKL. CDR3 size: 17 residues. CDR3 nucleotides: TGCGCCAGCAGTCACGGAACAGCCTCGAGCTCCTACAATGAGCAGTTCTTC. Residues: CASSHGTASSSYNEQFF.

This chain links TRBV7-9 with TRBJ1-5; TRBD1 might be the D (6 bases). Germline values: CDR1 SEHNR, CDR2 FQNEAQ (reference sequence). The CDR3 sequence is 19 residues long. Trimming stripped 2 bases from V and 2 bases from J, with 22 bases between. Written as DNA, the CDR3 is TGTGCCAGCAGCTTATATGTTGGGGCAGGGGACCGGGGCAATCAGCCCCAGCATTTT. Encoded protein: CASSLYVGAGDRGNQPQHF.

V gene TRBV4-3 combines with J gene TRBJ1-2; 7 bases agree with TRBD1. The CDR3 loop spans 16 amino acids. CDR1 LGHNA and CDR2 YSLEER come from the germline V gene. J lost 4 bases, V lost 1 base, and 9 bases had no gene match. CDR3 in DNA: TGCGCCAGCAGCCAAGGCCCACAGGGGTTTCTCTATGGCTACACCTTC. Protein product: CASSQGPQGFLYGYTF.

The gene calls are TRBV9 and TRBJ2-3; 9 bases agree with TRBD2. The CDR3 extends over 18 amino acids. Trimming at V came to 0 bases and at J to 5 bases, leaving 13 bases not matched to a gene. Per the germline V gene, CDR1 is SGDLS and CDR2 is YYNGEE. CDR3 DNA: TGTGCCAGCAGCGTAGGTGATAGCGGGGGATATAGTCGAGATACGCAGTATTTT. Amino acid sequence: CASSVGDSGGYSRDTQYF.